The next 32 T cell receptor beta chains were all read from a single sample in a study of early T cells in non-severe SARS-CoV-2 infection. TCRdb re-analysed the 5' RACE reads in MiXCR, keeping a single row per CDR3 protein. The sample has 70,000 to 95,000 distinct CDR3 sequences; approximately 15% are singletons. The source material was whole blood. Receptors were obtained from an adult who was a healthcare worker with PCR-confirmed SARS-CoV-2 infection or an uninfected control (not recorded which).

In its sample, this clonotype was seen a few times. The rearrangement uses TRBV29-1 and TRBJ2-7; a possible D gene is TRBD1 (5 bases). Germline V gene lookup returns CDR1 SQVTM and CDR2 ANQGSEA. This CDR3 comprises 12 residues. V gave up 2 bases and J gave up 9 bases, with 14 bases separating them. CDR3 protein: CSVEKGQLGQYF. In nucleotides, the CDR3 is TGCAGCGTTGAAAAGGGGCAGTTGGGGCAGTACTTC.

V is TRBV2 and J is TRBJ1-5; 9 bases align to TRBD1. Germline CDR1 reads SNHLY; CDR2 reads FYNNEI. The J segment lost 4 bases and the V segment lost 5 bases, leaving 9 bases of the junction unmatched. This CDR3 is 16 amino acids long. CDR3 region: CASSRDGTGINQPQHF. CDR3 sequence (DNA): TGTGCCAGCAGTCGGGACGGGACAGGGATAAATCAGCCCCAGCATTTT.

This clonotype was counted a single time. This rearrangement joins TRBV28 to TRBJ2-7; 9 nucleotides match TRBD1. The CDR3 sequence is 13 residues long. Germline trimming cut 9 bases from V and 6 bases from J; bases unmatched to any gene: 9. CDR1 is MDHEN, CDR2 SYDVKM, per germline. This CDR3 is CASSTGGPFEQYV. As DNA, the CDR3 is TGTGCCAGTTCGACAGGGGGTCCCTTCGAGCAGTACGTC.

The V gene is TRBV25-1, the J gene TRBJ1-6; no definite D call. CDR3 length: 13 amino acids. V lost 1 base, J lost 10 bases, and 8 bases lay in between. Germline-derived CDR1 and CDR2 are MGHDK and SYGVNS. The CDR3 DNA sequence: TGTGCCAGCAGTGAATCATCGGGCTCACCCCTCCACTTT. Translation: CASSESSGSPLHF.

The rearrangement links TRBV3-1 to TRBJ2-1, with a tentative D call TRBD2 (7 bases). This CDR3 has 17 amino acids. Per the germline V gene, CDR1 is LGHDT and CDR2 is YNNKEL (reference sequence). Trimming removed 0 bases at V and 2 bases at J, with 14 bases between. The CDR3 here is CASSQDLGGPTYNEQFF. For the CDR3, the DNA is TGTGCCAGCAGCCAAGACCTGGGGGGGCCCACCTACAATGAGCAGTTCTTC.

In its sample, this clonotype was seen a few times. The chain's CDR3 is CASSDGGVSGWPYNSPLHF. In DNA, the CDR3 is TGTGCCAGCAGTGACGGGGGGGTGTCGGGTTGGCCCTATAATTCACCCCTCCACTTT. V and J are TRBV2 and TRBJ1-6; D possibly corresponds to TRBD1 (5 bases). Trimming took off 3 bases at V and 2 bases at J, with 20 bases between the two ends. Germline CDR1 SNHLY, CDR2 FYNNEI. CDR3 length equals 19 residues.

The rearrangement uses TRBV12-3 or TRBV12-4 and TRBJ1-2; TRBD1 aligns across 7 bases. V lost 7 bases and J lost 1; bases outside the gene matches: 6. The CDR3 runs to 14 residues. The CDR3: CASKKDRLNYGYTF. For the CDR3, the DNA is TGTGCCAGCAAAAAGGACAGGCTTAACTATGGCTACACCTTC.

The gene calls are TRBV20-1 and TRBJ2-2; 8 bases agree with TRBD1. The J segment lost 1 base and the V segment lost 6 bases, leaving 10 bases of the junction unmatched. The CDR3 is 16 residues long. CDR1 is DFQATT, CDR2 SNEGSKA, per germline (reference sequence). For the CDR3, the DNA is TGCAGTGCCCCTGGACAGGGTCTCCGGAACACCGGGGAGCTGTTTTTT. It translates to CSAPGQGLRNTGELFF.

This clonotype appeared many times. V gene TRBV7-2 combines with J gene TRBJ1-1; D is ambiguous. The CDR3 spans 13 residues. Trimming took off 2 bases at V and 2 bases at J, with 6 bases between the two ends. The germline V gene has CDR1 SGHTA and CDR2 FQGNSA. CDR3 bases: TGTGCCAGCAGCTTAAATAGAAACACTGAAGCTTTCTTT. Amino acid sequence: CASSLNRNTEAFF.

The rearrangement links TRBV6-5 to TRBJ2-3, with 11 positions matching TRBD1. J was trimmed by 5 bases and V by 2 bases; bases with no gene match: 6. Per germline, CDR1 MNHEY and CDR2 SVGAGI. The CDR3 spans 16 residues. As DNA, the CDR3 is TGTGCCAGCAGTTACCAGGGACAGGGGGGGAGAGATACGCAGTATTTT. Translating gives CASSYQGQGGRDTQYF.

This clonotype was detected only once. V usage is TRBV29-1 and J usage is TRBJ2-5; 9 bases fit TRBD1. Germline loops: CDR1 SQVTM, CDR2 ANQGSEA. This CDR3 is built from 11 residues. V lost 8 bases, J lost 5 bases, and 3 bases stayed unmatched. The CDR3 spells CSHGTGETQYF. Written as DNA, the CDR3 is TGCAGCCACGGGACAGGGGAGACCCAGTACTTC. Full variable domain (missing parts from reference TRBV29-1 and TRBJ2-5): SAVISQKPSRDICQRGTSLTIQCQVDSQVTMMFWYRQQPGQSLTLIATANQGSEATYESGFVIDKFPISRPNLTFSTLTVSNMSPEDSSIYLCSHGTGETQYFGPGTRLLVL.

This sequence joins TRBV29-1 and TRBJ2-1; a possible D gene is TRBD1 (6 bases). Between the trimmed V and J ends, which lost 8 bases and 8 bases, there was a span of 13 bases. The length of the CDR3 is 11 residues. Germline assignment: CDR1 SQVTM and CDR2 ANQGSEA. The CDR3 here is CSSGQNHEQFF. CDR3 coding DNA: TGCAGCTCCGGACAGAACCATGAGCAGTTCTTC.

The rearrangement joins TRBV28 to TRBJ2-4, with D unresolved. This CDR3 has 12 residues. Trimming pared 3 bases from V and 7 bases from J, leaving 7 bases between. Germline V gene data show CDR1 as MDHEN and CDR2 as SYDVKM. The CDR3, as DNA: TGTGCCAGCAGTTTCTTGGGGAACATTCAGTACTTC. Amino acids: CASSFLGNIQYF.

This clonotype was picked up many times. This chain uses TRBV19 with TRBJ2-2, with D perhaps matching TRBD1 (7 bases). The CDR3 runs to 14 residues. Trimming removed 5 bases at V and 8 bases at J, with 15 bases between. Germline V gene lookup returns CDR1 LNHDA and CDR2 SQIVND (reference sequence). DNA for the CDR3: TGTGCCAGTAGTTGGAGGGGGCTGATGGGGGAGCTGTTTTTT. This sequence encodes CASSWRGLMGELFF.

In its sample, this clonotype was seen many times. The CDR3 nucleotides read TGTGCCAGCAGTTTCACATCTTCGCCAACTAATGAAAAACTGTTTTTT. It yields the protein CASSFTSSPTNEKLFF. This sequence joins TRBV6-6 and TRBJ1-4; D gene ambiguous. Trimming took off 4 bases at V and 0 bases at J, with 12 bases between the two ends. The CDR3 runs 16 residues. In germline, CDR1 is MNHNY, CDR2 SVGAGI (reference sequence).

This sequence joins TRBV29-1 and TRBJ1-1, with D possibly matching TRBD1 (5 bases). Trimming shortened V by 8 bases and J by 4 bases, and 11 bases separated the two germline ends. The germline V gene encodes CDR1 SQVTM and CDR2 ANQGSEA. The CDR3 contains 11 residues. DNA for the CDR3: TGCAGCTCACGCGGGGGCACTGAAGCTTTCTTT. Residues: CSSRGGTEAFF. The full variable domain, with the rest looked up from reference TRBV29-1 and TRBJ1-1, is SAVISQKPSRDICQRGTSLTIQCQVDSQVTMMFWYRQQPGQSLTLIATANQGSEATYESGFVIDKFPISRPNLTFSTLTVSNMSPEDSSIYLCSSRGGTEAFFGQGTRLTVV.

The J gene is TRBJ2-3, the V gene TRBV6-4; D unclear. Germline V gives CDR1 MRHNA, CDR2 SNTAGT. Trimming left V 4 bases short and J 5 bases short, with 13 bases between. The CDR3 is 14 amino acids. The DNA of the CDR3 is TGTGCCAGCAGTGCCCTGGGCGGTATAGATACGCAGTATTTT. Residues: CASSALGGIDTQYF.

This chain uses TRBV20-1 with TRBJ2-5; no clear D gene. The CDR3 is made up of 13 amino acids. Trimming shortened V by 1 base and J by 3 bases, and 9 bases separated the two germline ends. Looked up from germline, CDR1 is DFQATT and CDR2 is SNEGSKA (reference sequence). The CDR3 coding sequence is TGCAGTGCTAGAGGCCAACCAGAAGAGACCCAGTACTTC. It translates to CSARGQPEETQYF.

As to this clonotype: This clone may be a read error of a much larger clone one base away. Given the absence of the conserved phenylalanine or tryptophan at the CDR3 end, a read error is likely. The gene calls are TRBV19 and TRBJ2-5; D might be TRBD1 (5 bases). Germline CDR1 and CDR2: LNHDA and SQIVND (reference sequence). The V end lost 5 bases, the J end lost 1 base, and 11 bases lay between the germline ends. The CDR3 is 14 amino acids. This CDR3 is CASSSDSIQETQYL. CDR3 bases: TGTGCCAGTAGTTCTGACAGCATCCAAGAGACCCAGTACTTA.

The chain carries TRBV10-3 and TRBJ2-3; the D gene is possibly TRBD1 (7 bases). CDR3 length: 14 residues. The V and J ends lost 4 bases and 3 bases respectively, with 11 bases between them. Germline V lookup: CDR1 ENHRY, CDR2 SYGVKD. CDR3: CAISVAGGTDTQYF. The CDR3 bases are TGTGCCATCAGTGTTGCAGGGGGGACAGATACGCAGTATTTT.

This clonotype was seen a few times. CDR3 coding DNA: TGCGCCAGCAGCCCCCTCCTGGCAGGCCCTCTAGCCAAAAACATTCAGTACTTC. It encodes CASSPLLAGPLAKNIQYF. The rearrangement uses TRBV4-1 and TRBJ2-4; D gene uncertain. The ends were cut back, 4 bases at V and 0 bases at J, with 19 bases in the middle. CDR1 is MGHRA and CDR2 is YSYEKL in the germline V gene. This CDR3 is 18 amino acids long.

This clonotype was found a few times. The gene calls are TRBV6-2 or TRBV6-3 and TRBJ2-7, with TRBD1 matching 8 bases. Germline V gives CDR1 MNHEY, CDR2 SVGEGT. CDR3 size: 14 residues. V lost 2 bases, J lost 2 bases, and 2 bases stayed unmatched. The CDR3 nucleotides read TGTGCCAGCAGTTACCCGGGACAGGCCTACGAGCAGTACGTC. Its translation: CASSYPGQAYEQYV.

This clonotype was observed a handful of times. The chain is built from TRBV11-2 and TRBJ2-2; D gene uncertain. CDR1 is SGHAT and CDR2 is FQNNGV in the germline V gene. Trimming took off 2 bases at V and 3 bases at J, with 13 bases between the two ends. The CDR3 has 16 amino acids. DNA of the CDR3: TGTGCCAGCAGCTTATCGTCAGGTTCTCACACCGGGGAGCTGTTTTTT. Amino acid sequence: CASSLSSGSHTGELFF.

The chain employs TRBV28 and TRBJ2-3, with 7 bases lining up with TRBD1. The J segment lost 2 bases and the V segment lost 9 bases, leaving 11 bases of the junction unmatched. This CDR3 has 15 residues. Germline V lookup: CDR1 MDHEN, CDR2 SYDVKM. CDR3 in DNA: TGTGCCAGTAACCCCGGGGACAGAGACACAGATACGCAGTATTTT. Its translation: CASNPGDRDTDTQYF. Using reference TRBV28 and TRBJ2-3 for the parts outside the CDR3, the full variable domain is DVKVTQSSRYLVKRTGEKVFLECVQDMDHENMFWYRQDPGLGLRLIYFSYDVKMKEKGDIPEGYSVSREKKERFSLILESASTNQTSMYLCASNPGDRDTDTQYFGPGTRLTVL.

This chain connects TRBV29-1 to TRBJ1-1; perhaps TRBD1 as D (6 bases). Trimming pared 4 bases from V and 0 bases from J, leaving 9 bases between. The CDR3 is 13 amino acids. Germline V CDR1 and CDR2: SQVTM, ANQGSEA. The CDR3 sequence: CSVGDRLNTEAFF. The CDR3 DNA is TGCAGCGTTGGCGACAGGTTGAACACTGAAGCTTTCTTT.

There are many counts of this clonotype. The gene calls are TRBV12-3 or TRBV12-4 and TRBJ2-1; 12 bases agree with TRBD1. CDR3 length: 16 amino acids. With 6 bases clipped from V and 3 bases from J, the junction kept 6 bases outside the gene matches. CDR3 sequence (DNA): TGTGCCAGCAGGGGACAGGGGGCTTTGGGCTACAATGAGCAGTTCTTC. Its translation is CASRGQGALGYNEQFF.

This clonotype was seen a handful of times. The CDR3 reads CSARDPNGRNEQFF. DNA of the CDR3: TGCAGTGCTAGAGACCCCAACGGCCGCAATGAGCAGTTCTTC. The V call is TRBV20-1, the J call TRBJ2-1; D not resolved. The V end lost 0 bases, the J end lost 6 bases, and 12 bases lay between the germline ends. Per the germline V gene, CDR1 is DFQATT and CDR2 is SNEGSKA (reference sequence). There are 14 residues in the CDR3.

V is TRBV29-1 and J is TRBJ2-2; D might be TRBD2 (5 bases). The germline V gene has CDR1 SQVTM and CDR2 ANQGSEA. Trimming took 6 bases from V and 0 from J, leaving 8 bases between them. The CDR3 runs 13 residues. CDR3 nucleotides: TGCAGCGTCTGGACTTCGAACACCGGGGAGCTGTTTTTT. It specifies CSVWTSNTGELFF.

V usage is TRBV29-1 and J usage is TRBJ1-2; no definite D call. Trimming stripped 5 bases from V and 0 bases from J, with 7 bases between. Per the germline V gene, CDR1 is SQVTM and CDR2 is ANQGSEA. The length of the CDR3 is 12 residues. The CDR3 nucleotides are TGCAGCGTTTCTTATTCTAACTATGGCTACACCTTC. This translates into CSVSYSNYGYTF.

This clonotype has only a few counts. V usage is TRBV29-1 and J usage is TRBJ2-6; perhaps D is TRBD1 or TRBD2 (6 bases each). Germline V gene sequence: CDR1 SQVTM, CDR2 ANQGSEA. V lost 5 bases and J 0 bases, leaving 17 bases between the germline ends. The CDR3 is made up of 17 amino acids. The CDR3 is CSVITRGVLSGANVLTF. In nucleotides, the CDR3 is TGCAGCGTTATCACGAGGGGGGTGCTCTCTGGGGCCAACGTCCTGACTTTC.

The chain recombines TRBV15 with TRBJ2-3; 7 bases match TRBD1. CDR1 and CDR2 (germline): LNHNV, YYDKDF (reference sequence). The CDR3 extends over 17 amino acids. The V gene end was trimmed by 3 bases and the J gene end by 6 bases; junction bases not matched to a gene: 15. The CDR3 region has the DNA TGTGCCACCAGCAGCCCTTACAATCGGACAGGCTCGGATACGCAGTATTTT. It encodes CATSSPYNRTGSDTQYF. Together with reference TRBV15 and TRBJ2-3, the CDR3 gives the full variable domain: DAMVIQNPRYQVTQFGKPVTLSCSQTLNHNVMYWYQQKSSQAPKLLFHYYDKDFNNEADTPDNFQSRRPNTSFCFLDIRSPGLGDTAMYLCATSSPYNRTGSDTQYFGPGTRLTVL.

This clonotype has only a few counts. J is TRBJ1-1 and V is TRBV2, with D unresolved. The CDR3 length is 13 residues. Germline CDR1 and CDR2: SNHLY and FYNNEI. V shed 6 bases and J shed 4 bases, with 12 bases lying between them. CDR3 loop: CASRARPGTEAFF. The CDR3 region has the DNA TGTGCCAGCAGAGCCAGGCCGGGCACTGAAGCTTTCTTT.